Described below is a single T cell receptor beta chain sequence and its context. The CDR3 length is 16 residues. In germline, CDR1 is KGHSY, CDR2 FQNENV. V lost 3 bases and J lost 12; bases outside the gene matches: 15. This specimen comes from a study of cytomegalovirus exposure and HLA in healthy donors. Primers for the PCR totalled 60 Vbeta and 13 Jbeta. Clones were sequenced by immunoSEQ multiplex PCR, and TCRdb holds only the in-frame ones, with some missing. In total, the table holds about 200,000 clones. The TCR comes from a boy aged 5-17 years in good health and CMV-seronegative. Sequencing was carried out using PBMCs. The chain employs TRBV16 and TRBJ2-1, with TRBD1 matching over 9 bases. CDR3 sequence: CASSQRGQGGYHRQFF. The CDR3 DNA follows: TGTGCCAGCAGCCAGAGGGGACAGGGAGGCTATCATCGGCAGTTCTTC.